These T cell receptor beta chains were read from a single sample in a study of cytomegalovirus exposure and HLA in healthy donors. Using immunoSEQ multiplex PCR, the repertoire was profiled, and TCRdb retains in-frame clones only, with some absent. The sample records about 270,000 clones, around 66% being singletons. Input material: PBMCs. These TCRs come from a female donor in good health and CMV-seronegative. Both conserved end residues are part of each CDR3. Fields, in order: V gene, clone size, J gene, D gene, CDR3 protein, CDR3 DNA. The D gene is left open where the match is weak. A row's size may be missing; if present it is once, few, many or a size class.

>TRBV18|-|TRBJ2-7|TRBD2
CASSPGTSGTYEQYF
TGTGCCAGCTCACCAGGGACTAGCGGAACCTACGAGCAGTACTTC
>TRBV30|-|TRBJ1-1|-
CALMPRGTEAFF
TGTGCCTTAATGCCCCGGGGCACTGAAGCTTTCTTT
>TRBV10-2|-|TRBJ1-2|-
CATTGGRGYTF
TGCGCCACAACCGGGGGGCGAGGCTACACCTTC
>TRBV5-6|-|TRBJ1-1|-
CASTKGQEAFF
TGTGCCAGCACTAAGGGACAAGAAGCTTTCTTT
>TRBV2|-|TRBJ2-1|TRBD2
CASSATSGRDNEQFF
TGTGCCAGCAGCGCTACTAGCGGGAGGGACAATGAGCAGTTCTTC
>TRBV6-1|-|TRBJ1-3|-
CASSGDVGRWNTIYF
TGTGCCAGCAGTGGAGATGTGGGGAGGTGGAACACCATATATTTT
>TRBV6-1|-|TRBJ2-3|-
CASSERGLPSDTQYF
TGTGCCAGCAGTGAAAGGGGACTCCCCTCAGATACGCAGTATTTT
>TRBV7-9|-|TRBJ1-3|-
CASSPKRIWGNTIYF
TGTGCCAGCAGCCCCAAGCGAATTTGGGGAAACACCATATATTTT
>TRBV6-1|few|TRBJ2-7|-
CASSEALWGGDYRDEQYF
TGTGCCAGCAGTGAAGCGCTGTGGGGGGGCGATTATAGGGACGAGCAGTACTTC
>TRBV6-1|-|TRBJ1-2|TRBD1
CASSRLTGSGYTF
TGTGCCAGCAGTCGTTTGACAGGGTCGGGCTACACCTTC
>TRBV11-3|-|TRBJ2-5|-
CASSFEGGETQYF
TGTGCCAGCAGCTTTGAGGGGGGGGAGACCCAGTACTTC
>TRBV19|-|TRBJ2-7|TRBD2
CASSIAAGLAGIYEQYF
TGTGCCAGTAGTATAGCCGCCGGACTAGCGGGAATATACGAGCAGTACTTC
>TRBV19|-|TRBJ1-1|TRBD1
CASSLTGGTEAFF
TGTGCCAGTAGCCTAACAGGGGGCACTGAAGCTTTCTTT
>TRBV25-1|-|TRBJ1-2|-
CASSDPRRGVGYGYTF
TGTGCCAGCAGTGACCCACGGCGGGGGGTGGGGTATGGCTACACCTTC
>TRBV10-3|-|TRBJ2-6|TRBD1
CASQGASGANVLTF
TGTGCCAGCCAGGGGGCGTCTGGGGCCAACGTCCTGACTTTC
>TRBV2|few|TRBJ2-1|TRBD2
CASSGTSGSRNEQFF
TGTGCCAGCAGTGGGACTAGCGGGAGCAGGAATGAGCAGTTCTTC
>TRBV6-1|-|TRBJ2-1|-
CASSEGLKKGLYNEQFF
TGTGCCAGCAGTGAGGGCCTGAAGAAGGGGCTTTACAATGAGCAGTTCTTC
>TRBV2|-|TRBJ2-7|-
CASSEVSGEQYF
TGTGCCAGCAGTGAAGTCTCCGGGGAGCAGTACTTC
>TRBV2|-|TRBJ1-2|-
CASAVHYGYTF
TGTGCCAGCGCAGTTCACTATGGCTACACCTTC
>TRBV2|few|TRBJ2-3|TRBD2
CASSLRLAVKADTQYF
TGTGCCAGCAGTCTTCGACTAGCGGTCAAAGCAGATACGCAGTATTTT